The present TCR beta chain was sequenced within a study of cytomegalovirus exposure and HLA in healthy donors. Study observations and caveats: A later look showed TCR association rates differing by HLA locus, highest for DRB1 and lowest for HLA-C.

With 5 bases clipped from V and 4 bases from J, the junction kept 9 bases outside the gene matches. The CDR3 extends over 15 amino acids. The V gene's germline CDR1 is GTSNPN and CDR2 SVGIG (reference sequence). Note on this clone: Its antigen is as yet unknown.

Researchers ran the PCR with 60 Vbeta and 13 Jbeta primers. Clones were read by immunoSEQ multiplex PCR, and TCRdb kept only the in-frame ones, dropping some. The sample data list about 150,000 clones. The rearrangement links TRBV30 to TRBJ1-5, with 9 positions matching TRBD1. What was sequenced was PBMCs. The clonotype comes from a woman in her forties or fifties in good health and CMV-seronegative. The CDR3 DNA is TGTGCCTGGGCCCGCGGGACAGGGAGGAATCAGCCCCAGCATTTT. This sequence encodes CAWARGTGRNQPQHF.